This TCR beta chain stems from a study of T cell repertoires in cytomegalovirus infection. Looking at the study overall: Through public TCR beta signatures, both CMV infection and matching HLA type were indicated. Regarding the study as a whole: Carriage of CMV together with the relevant HLA was identifiable through cumulative public TCR beta family frequency.

Each CDR3 protein gets one entry after TCRdb re-called the reads with MiXCR. This table holds about 400,000 distinct CDR3 sequences, about 35% found once. CDR3 length equals 15 residues. Unmatched junction bases numbered 10, after V lost 5 bases and J lost 8 bases. Germline-derived CDR1 and CDR2 are SGHTA and FQGNSA. There are many counts of this clonotype. Its antigen is still unknown. The chain employs TRBV7-2 and TRBJ2-1; 9 nucleotides agree with TRBD2. The TCR was taken from a human donor in good health (CMV status not recorded). Some clones in this sample may be carry-over from other donors' samples. Sequenced here: cultured PBMCs, sampled from culture after CMV antigen stimulation. The DNA for the CDR3 is TGTGCCAGCAGCATAGTAGCGGGAGAGTTAGATGAGCAGTTCTTC. Translation: CASSIVAGELDEQFF. The full variable domain, its missing parts supplied by reference TRBV7-2 and TRBJ2-1, is GAGVSQSPSNKVTEKGKDVELRCDPISGHTALYWYRQSLGQGLEFLIYFQGNSAPDKSGLPSDRFSAERTGGSVSTLTIQRTQQEDSAVYLCASSIVAGELDEQFFGPGTRLTVL.